The present entry profiles one T cell receptor (beta chain) with its context. Its antigen is not identified. This CDR3 comprises 12 residues. Trimming stripped 0 bases from V and 5 bases from J, with 5 bases between. Germline assignment: CDR1 SGHDT and CDR2 YYEEEE. This specimen comes from a study of radiation and T cells in renal cell carcinoma. Study context: Nephrectomy followed 15 Gy stereotactic body radiation by 4 weeks.

Produced via immunoSEQ multiplex PCR; TCRdb's table is partial and in-frame only. The sample holds roughly 130,000 clones; 81% are singletons and the top ten take 1.5% to 2%. Study results and limitations: From baseline, blood top tumor clonotypes peaked at 2 weeks post-radiation.

The time point denotes: blood 2 weeks post-SBRT. Specified treatment: 15 Gy SBRT to primary tumor, nephrectomy 4 weeks later. Clear cell pathology was present in this patient's renal cell carcinoma. This chain links TRBV5-6 with TRBJ1-2, with D uncertain. This receptor was obtained from a woman aged 60 to 75 with renal cell carcinoma. This sample comprised blood, obtained from a patient whose treatment included radiotherapy and nephrectomy. In DNA, the CDR3 is TGTGCCAGCAGCTTGGATACTTATGGCTACACCTTC. Translation: CASSLDTYGYTF.